Each of the 8 T cell receptor beta chains below was sequenced from the same sample in a study of CD8+ T cells in alopecia areata (dated by TCRdb to 2016 to 2018). Receptor amplification or capture employed the immunoSEQ multiplex PCR assay. RNA was extracted from all samples and reverse transcribed into cDNA as template for TCR sequencing. Entries here come from immuneACCESS through TCRdb and include only in-frame sequences with V and J called. Some clones fail to appear in such tables; in the studies checked, an unresolved V gene covers under half of the shortfall, and the cause of the remainder is unknown. The table for this sample lists about 8,700 clones, none of them counted only once. 15% to 20% of the sample is held by the ten biggest clonotypes. Cells from pooled mouse cutaneous lymph nodes were stained for CD4, CD8alpha, NKG2D, NKG2ACE and other markers and then sorted on a BD Influx. The sequencing input was CD8+ T cells sorted from a lymph node. Every receptor here comes from a C3H/HeJ mouse with alopecia areata. This line of mice carries MHC haplotype H2-k.

This clone was counted at least ten times. Gene names and germline match the mouse. The read halts 4 residues ahead of the CDR3 end, with the missing end drawn from the germline J gene. The chain joins TRBV5 to TRBJ2-4, with 10 bases identical to TRBD2. The CDR3 extends over 15 amino acids. V lost 2 bases and J lost 3; bases outside the gene matches: 2. Germline values: CDR1 LGHNA, CDR2 YNLKQL (reference sequence). The CDR3 here is CASSQNWGGQNTLYF. Partial CDR3 DNA: TGTGCCAGCAGCCAAAACTGGGGGGGACAAAAC.

This clone has at least ten counts. Gene names denote mouse genes. The read comes to an end 4 residues before the CDR3 does, leaving the germline J gene to fill in the end. The gene calls are TRBV5 and TRBJ2-1, with 8 bases identical to TRBD1. CDR3 length equals 16 residues. V shed 1 base, J shed 3 bases, and the junction held 5 bases outside the gene matches. Germline V gene data show CDR1 as LGHNA and CDR2 as YNLKQL (reference sequence). The CDR3 reads CASSQASGGVYAEQFF. The DNA read from the CDR3 is TGTGCCAGCAGCCAAGCTTCAGGGGGCGTCTATGCT.

The sample holds many counts of this clone. Germline and genes here are mouse. The read terminates 4 residues before the CDR3 end, so the remaining end is supplied by the germline J gene. The V gene is TRBV14, the J gene TRBJ2-5; 11 bases match TRBD2. V gave up 5 bases and J gave up 3 bases; unmatched junction bases: 8. The CDR3 runs to 16 residues. Germline lookup yields CDR1 SGHDT and CDR2 FRDEAV. The CDR3 reads CASSPGLGGQQDTQYF. The sequenced part of the CDR3 DNA is TGTGCCAGCAGCCCCGGACTGGGGGGCCAACAAGAC. Using reference TRBV14 and TRBJ2-5 for the parts outside the CDR3, the full variable domain is EAGVTQSPRYAVLQEGQAVSFWCDPISGHDTLYWYQQPRDQGPQLLVYFRDEAVIDNSQLPSDRFSAVRPKGTNSTLKIQSAKQGDTATYLCASSPGLGGQQDTQYFGPGTRLLVL.

This clone was detected ten times or more. Genes here carry mouse names. The CDR3 end falls 4 residues outside the read, so it is completed with the germline J gene. The chain employs TRBV14 and TRBJ2-5, with 12 bases that match TRBD2. The CDR3 covers 17 residues. J lost 0 bases, V lost 5 bases, and 7 bases had no gene match. CDR1 and CDR2 (germline): SGHDT, FRDEAV. The CDR3 region is CASSHGLGGVNQDTQYF. CDR3 DNA, as far as it was read: TGTGCCAGCAGCCACGGACTGGGGGGGGTTAACCAAGAC.

This clone is medium-sized within its sample. Mouse germline and gene names are used. The DNA ends 4 residues before the CDR3 does, and the rest of the CDR3 is filled in from the germline J gene. J is TRBJ2-1 and V is TRBV1; TRBD1 matches 10 bases. The length of the CDR3 is 15 residues. V gave up 3 bases and J gave up 6 bases; unmatched junction bases: 5. Germline CDR1 is NSQYPW and CDR2 is LRSPGD (reference sequence). The CDR3 reads CTCSARQGALAEQFF. Partial CDR3 DNA: TGCACCTGCAGTGCGCGACAGGGGGCGCTTGCT.

This clone appeared many times. Mouse names are used for the genes. The CDR3 end lies 4 residues beyond the end of the read and is filled in from the germline J gene. The rearrangement uses TRBV14 and TRBJ2-2; 8 positions agree with TRBD2. Germline CDR1 reads SGHDT; CDR2 reads FRDEAV. The CDR3 contains 15 residues. V dropped 2 bases and J dropped 3; count of bases not matched to a gene: 3. The part of the CDR3 DNA that was read is TGTGCCAGCAGTTTGGGGGGGCGAGACACCGGG. Translated, it gives CASSLGGRDTG. The CDR3 as a whole reads CASSLGGRDTGQLYF.

This clone was counted at least ten times. Genes here carry mouse names. The CDR3 region is CASSAWGNYEQYF. The CDR3 bases that were read are TGTGCCAGCAGTGCCTGGGGGAATTAT. V usage is TRBV13-1 and J usage is TRBJ2-7; 7 bases are shared with TRBD2. The read ends 4 residues early relative to the CDR3; the germline J gene fills the gap. Germline-derived CDR1 and CDR2 are NSHNY and SYGAGN. The CDR3 is made up of 13 amino acids.

This clone has at least ten counts. The germline and genes are mouse ones. With the read ending 3 residues before the CDR3 end, the germline J gene is used to fill in that end. The V call is TRBV1, the J call TRBJ1-6, with unresolved D. TRBJ1-6 is an open reading frame whose function is uncertain. The CDR3 contains 14 residues. The germline V gene has CDR1 NSQYPW and CDR2 LRSPGD (reference sequence). V was trimmed by 4 bases and J by 3 bases, leaving 7 bases between them. CDR3 DNA, as far as it was read: TGCACCTGCAGTGAACAGATCTATAATTCGCCC. Protein sequence: CTCSEQIYNSP. The entire CDR3 sequence reads CTCSEQIYNSPLYF.